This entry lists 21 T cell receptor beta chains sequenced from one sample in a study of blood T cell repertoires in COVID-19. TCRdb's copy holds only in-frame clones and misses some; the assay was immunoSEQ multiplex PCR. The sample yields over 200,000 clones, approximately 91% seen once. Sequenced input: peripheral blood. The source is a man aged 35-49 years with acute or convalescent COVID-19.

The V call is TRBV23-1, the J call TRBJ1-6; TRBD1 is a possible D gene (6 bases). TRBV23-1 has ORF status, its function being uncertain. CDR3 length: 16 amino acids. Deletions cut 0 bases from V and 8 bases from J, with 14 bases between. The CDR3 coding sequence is TGCGCCAGCAGTCAATCAAGGCAGGGGAAAGATTCACCCCTCCACTTT. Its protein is CASSQSRQGKDSPLHF.

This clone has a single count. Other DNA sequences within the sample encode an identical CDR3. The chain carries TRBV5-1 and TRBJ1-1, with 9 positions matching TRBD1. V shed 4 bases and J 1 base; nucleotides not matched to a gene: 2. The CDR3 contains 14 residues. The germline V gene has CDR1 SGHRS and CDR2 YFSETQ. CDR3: CASSPGQGNTEAFF. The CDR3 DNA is TGCGCCAGCAGCCCGGGACAGGGGAACACTGAAGCTTTCTTT.

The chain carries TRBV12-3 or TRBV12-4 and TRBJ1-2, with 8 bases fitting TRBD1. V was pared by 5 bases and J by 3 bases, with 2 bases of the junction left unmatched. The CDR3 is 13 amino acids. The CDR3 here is CASSQGQDYGYTF. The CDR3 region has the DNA TGTGCCAGCAGTCAGGGACAGGACTATGGCTACACCTTC.

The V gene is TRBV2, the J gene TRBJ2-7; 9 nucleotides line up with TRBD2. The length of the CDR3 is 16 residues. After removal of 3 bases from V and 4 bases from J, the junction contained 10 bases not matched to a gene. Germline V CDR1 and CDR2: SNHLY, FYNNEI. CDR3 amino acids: CASSEPLGRGGYEQYF. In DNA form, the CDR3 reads TGTGCCAGCAGTGAGCCCCTGGGGCGGGGGGGATACGAGCAGTACTTC.

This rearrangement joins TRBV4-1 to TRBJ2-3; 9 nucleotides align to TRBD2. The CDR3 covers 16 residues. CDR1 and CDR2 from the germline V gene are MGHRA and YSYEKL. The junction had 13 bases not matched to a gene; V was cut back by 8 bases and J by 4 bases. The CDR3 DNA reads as TGCGCCAGCGGAATCTGGCGGGAGGGCCGGGCAGATACGCAGTATTTT. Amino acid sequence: CASGIWREGRADTQYF.

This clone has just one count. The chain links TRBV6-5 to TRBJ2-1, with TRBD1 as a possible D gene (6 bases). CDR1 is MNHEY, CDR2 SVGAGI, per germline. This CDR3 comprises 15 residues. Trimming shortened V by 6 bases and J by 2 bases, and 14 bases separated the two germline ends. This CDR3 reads CASRVRRGAYNEQFF. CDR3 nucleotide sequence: TGTGCCAGCAGGGTACGCAGGGGTGCCTACAATGAGCAGTTCTTC.

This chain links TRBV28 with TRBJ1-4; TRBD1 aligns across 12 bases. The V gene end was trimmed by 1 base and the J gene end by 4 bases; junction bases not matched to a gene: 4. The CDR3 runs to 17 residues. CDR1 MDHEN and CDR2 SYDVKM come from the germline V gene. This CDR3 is CASSLSGQGAFNEKLFF. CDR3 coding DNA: TGTGCCAGCAGTTTATCGGGACAGGGGGCCTTTAATGAAAAACTGTTTTTT.

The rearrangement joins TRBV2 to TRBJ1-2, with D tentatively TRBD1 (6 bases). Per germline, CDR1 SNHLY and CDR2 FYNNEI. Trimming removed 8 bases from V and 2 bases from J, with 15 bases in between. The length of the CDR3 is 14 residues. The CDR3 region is CASRSGDLNYGYTF. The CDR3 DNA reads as TGTGCCAGCCGGTCAGGGGATCTGAACTATGGCTACACCTTC.

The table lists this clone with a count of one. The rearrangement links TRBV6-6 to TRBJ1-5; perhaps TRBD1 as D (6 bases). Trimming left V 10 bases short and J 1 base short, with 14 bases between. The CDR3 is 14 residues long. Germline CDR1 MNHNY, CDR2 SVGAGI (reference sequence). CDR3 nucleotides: TGTGCCACCGGGGGGGCGCGGAGCAATCAGCCCCAGCATTTT. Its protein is CATGGARSNQPQHF.

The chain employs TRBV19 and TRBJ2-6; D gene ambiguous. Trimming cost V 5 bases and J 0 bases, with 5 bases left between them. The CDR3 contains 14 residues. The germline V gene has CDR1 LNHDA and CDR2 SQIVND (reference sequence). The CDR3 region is CASSPVSGANVLTF. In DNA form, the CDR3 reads TGTGCCAGTAGTCCCGTCTCTGGGGCCAACGTCCTGACTTTC.

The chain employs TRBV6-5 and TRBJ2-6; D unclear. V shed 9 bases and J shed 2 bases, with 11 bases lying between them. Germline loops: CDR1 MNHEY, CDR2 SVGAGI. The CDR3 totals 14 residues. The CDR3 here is CASDSTPGANVLTF. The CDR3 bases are TGTGCCAGTGATAGCACGCCTGGGGCCAACGTCCTGACTTTC.

This CDR3 is CASSPKRSGGYTF. CDR3 nucleotides: TGTGCCAGCAGCCCGAAGCGGAGTGGTGGCTACACCTTC. This sequence joins TRBV5-6 and TRBJ1-2, with D unclear. The germline V gene encodes CDR1 SGHDT and CDR2 YYEEEE. This CDR3 has 13 residues. Trimming removed 4 bases at V and 7 bases at J, with 14 bases between.

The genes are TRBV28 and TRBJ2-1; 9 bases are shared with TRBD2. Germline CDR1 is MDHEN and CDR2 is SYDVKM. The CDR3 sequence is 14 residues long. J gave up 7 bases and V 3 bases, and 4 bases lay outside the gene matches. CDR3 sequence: CASSLASGVNEQFF. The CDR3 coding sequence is TGTGCCAGCAGTTTGGCTAGCGGGGTAAATGAGCAGTTCTTC.

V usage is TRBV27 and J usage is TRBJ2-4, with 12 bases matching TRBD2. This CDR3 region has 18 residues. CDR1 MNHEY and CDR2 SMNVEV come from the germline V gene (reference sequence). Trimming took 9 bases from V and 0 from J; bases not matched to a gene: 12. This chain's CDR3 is CASRRGTSGSLAKNIQYF. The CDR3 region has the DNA TGTGCCAGTCGACGAGGGACTAGCGGGTCTTTAGCCAAAAACATTCAGTACTTC.

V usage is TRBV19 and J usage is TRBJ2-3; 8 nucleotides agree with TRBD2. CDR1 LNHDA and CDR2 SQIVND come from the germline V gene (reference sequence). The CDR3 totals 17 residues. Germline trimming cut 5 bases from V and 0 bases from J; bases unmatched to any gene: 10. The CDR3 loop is CASSLTSALGSTDTQYF. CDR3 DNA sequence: TGTGCCAGTAGTTTGACTAGCGCATTGGGTAGCACAGATACGCAGTATTTT. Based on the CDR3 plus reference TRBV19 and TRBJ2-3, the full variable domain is DGGITQSPKYLFRKEGQNVTLSCEQNLNHDAMYWYRQDPGQGLRLIYYSQIVNDFQKGDIAEGYSVSREKKESFPLTVTSAQKNPTAFYLCASSLTSALGSTDTQYFGPGTRLTVL.

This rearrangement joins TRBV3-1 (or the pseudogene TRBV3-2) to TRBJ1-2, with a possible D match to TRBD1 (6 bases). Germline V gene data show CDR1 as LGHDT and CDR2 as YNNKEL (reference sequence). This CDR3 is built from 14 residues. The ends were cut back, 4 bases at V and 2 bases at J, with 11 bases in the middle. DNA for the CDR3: TGTGCCAGCAGCCGATGGACAGAGAACTATGGCTACACCTTC. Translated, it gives CASSRWTENYGYTF.

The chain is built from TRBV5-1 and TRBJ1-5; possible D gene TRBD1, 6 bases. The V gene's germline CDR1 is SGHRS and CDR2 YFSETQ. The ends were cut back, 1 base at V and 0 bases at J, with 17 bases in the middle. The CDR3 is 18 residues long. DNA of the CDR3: TGCGCCAGCAGCTTGATGCCAGGGGAGCCTTATAGCAATCAGCCCCAGCATTTT. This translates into CASSLMPGEPYSNQPQHF.

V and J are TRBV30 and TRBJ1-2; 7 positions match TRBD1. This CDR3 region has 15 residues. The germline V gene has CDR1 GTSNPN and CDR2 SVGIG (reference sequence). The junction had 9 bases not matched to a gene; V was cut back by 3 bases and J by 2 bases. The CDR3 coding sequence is TGTGCCTGGAGGGCTCCGGGACAGCGAAACTATGGCTACACCTTC. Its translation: CAWRAPGQRNYGYTF.

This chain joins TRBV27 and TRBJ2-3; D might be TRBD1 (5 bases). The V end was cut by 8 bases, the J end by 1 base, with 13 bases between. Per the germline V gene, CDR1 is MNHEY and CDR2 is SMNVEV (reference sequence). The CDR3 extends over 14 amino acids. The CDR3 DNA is TGTGCCAGCGTTCCAGGGTTTGGCACAGATACGCAGTATTTT. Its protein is CASVPGFGTDTQYF.

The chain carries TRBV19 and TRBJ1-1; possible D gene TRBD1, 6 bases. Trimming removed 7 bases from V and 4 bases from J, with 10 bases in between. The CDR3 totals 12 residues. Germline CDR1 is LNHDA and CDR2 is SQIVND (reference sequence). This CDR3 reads CASITGSTEAFF. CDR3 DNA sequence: TGTGCCAGTATAACAGGGAGCACTGAAGCTTTCTTT.

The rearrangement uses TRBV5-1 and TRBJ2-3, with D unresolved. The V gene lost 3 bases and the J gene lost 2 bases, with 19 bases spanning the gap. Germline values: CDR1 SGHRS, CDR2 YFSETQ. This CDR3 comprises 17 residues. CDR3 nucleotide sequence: TGCGCCAGCAGCTACCCCGGCACCCAGGAATACACAGATACGCAGTATTTT. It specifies CASSYPGTQEYTDTQYF.